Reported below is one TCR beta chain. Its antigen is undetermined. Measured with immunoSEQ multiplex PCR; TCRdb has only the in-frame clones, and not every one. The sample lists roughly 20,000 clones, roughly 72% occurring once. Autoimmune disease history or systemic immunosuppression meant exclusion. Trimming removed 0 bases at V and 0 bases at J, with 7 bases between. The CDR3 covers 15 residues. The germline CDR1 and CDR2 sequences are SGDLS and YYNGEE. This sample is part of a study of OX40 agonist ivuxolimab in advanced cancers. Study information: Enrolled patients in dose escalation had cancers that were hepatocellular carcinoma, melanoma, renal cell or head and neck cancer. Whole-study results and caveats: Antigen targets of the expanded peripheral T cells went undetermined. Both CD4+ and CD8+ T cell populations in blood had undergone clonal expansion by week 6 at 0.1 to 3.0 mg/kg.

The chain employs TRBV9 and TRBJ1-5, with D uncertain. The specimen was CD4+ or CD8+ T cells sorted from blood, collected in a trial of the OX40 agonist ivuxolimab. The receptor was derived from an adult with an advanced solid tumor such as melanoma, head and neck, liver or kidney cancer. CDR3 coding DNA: TGTGCCAGCAGCGTAGACGGGAATAGCAATCAGCCCCAGCATTTT. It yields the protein CASSVDGNSNQPQHF.